This T cell receptor beta chain was identified in a study of cytomegalovirus exposure and HLA in healthy donors (dated by TCRdb to the late 2010s). For the wider study: An earlier analysis of 550 to 700 of the donors reported about 250 Gb of sequence data and some 120 million unique TCR beta sequences from 150 million to 200 million T cells. An early release covering some 640 HLA-typed donors comprised about 300 gigabases of sequencing data and roughly 86 million unique TCR sequences. The genetic ancestry cluster associated with self-reported Caucasian donors included over 80% of the approximately 400 genotyped donors. The aim of the study was to test whether cataloging public T cell receptors could identify signatures of past pathogen exposure. The study profiled the T cell repertoires of under 700 subjects by immunosequencing and related them to cytomegalovirus serostatus. Besides the first cohort of roughly 640 subjects, a separate validation cohort made up of 120 or so different subjects was used. To predict cytomegalovirus infection status, the study brought together high-throughput TCR immunosequencing, statistical association of individual TCRs with disease status, and machine learning. A later analysis re-analyzed previously published TCR beta repertoires from about 730 donors and added high-resolution HLA genotyping to study TCR occurrence patterns. Rather than drawing on any new phenotypic data, the later analysis identified candidate immune exposures from TCR beta sequences and the way those sequences occurred across donors. In an earlier analysis of a few hundred of the donors, high-throughput TCR beta sequencing was used to judge whether each TCR beta V gene segment behaved as functional or pseudogenic. Donor age, sex, ethnicity and CMV serostatus were compiled alongside the repertoire data. A later genetic analysis took genome-wide SNP genotypes for about 65% of the roughly 670 donors and used that subset as a discovery cohort. Every repertoire in the discovery cohort had been generated on one and the same sequencing platform. Both class I and class II loci were covered by HLA typing, at four-digit resolution. Typing coverage differed by locus: A, B, C, DRB1 and DQB1 were typed in about 629-630 donors, DQA1 in roughly 510, DPA1 in 606, and DPB1 in 472. Roughly five DR-DQ haplotypes were treated as single units for association and clustering because of strong linkage in the cohort. Across about 370 genotyped donors of the cohort, an average of about 240,000 unique TCR beta nucleotide sequences per donor were sequenced, and around 19% of those sequences were non-productive.

The cohort comprised some 680 healthy bone marrow donors. At the time of sampling, all cohort members were nominally healthy, though unrecorded immune exposures were likely present. The donor tested CMV seronegative and was one of the 352 seronegative cohort members. A peripheral blood sample was provided by each donor, and peripheral blood mononuclear cells were used for TCR beta sequencing. Genomic DNA extraction from the blood cell samples was performed with the Qiagen DNeasy Blood Extraction Kit. About this clone itself: Its cognate antigen has yet to be identified. Per-base quality was not reported, and no clone a single base away is much larger than it.

Receptors were amplified or captured by the immunoSEQ multiplex PCR assay. A mixture of 60 forward primers for TCR Vbeta segments and 13 reverse primers for TCR Jbeta segments was used in the multiplex PCR. The CDR3 region of rearranged TCR beta genes was amplified from genomic DNA with a multiplex PCR assay. The Illumina HiSeq System was used to sequence the amplified TCR beta libraries as 87-base-pair reads. In the source study's methods: Across the 500 to 700 repertoires, a later analysis counted 80 million or so unique TCR beta chains, around 11 million of which were shared by at least two donors. To remove PCR and sequencing errors, raw reads were error-corrected and collapsed into unique sequences using a nearest-neighbor algorithm that merged closely related sequences. CDR3 sequences were aligned to IMGT reference sequences to assign V, D and J gene segments. For a sequence to be retained, at least a six-nucleotide match to both a V gene segment and a J gene segment was required. A rearrangement counted as productive if the CDR3 had no stop codons and remained in frame with V and J, and every other rearrangement counted as non-productive. CDR3 was defined according to IMGT convention as the region running from the second conserved V-encoded cysteine to the conserved J-encoded phenylalanine. The earlier analysis of about 610 of the donors excluded any sequence lacking an unambiguous match to a single V gene segment. An earlier analysis of fewer than 650 of the donors classified V segments as functional when productive rearrangements were above 56.7% and as segregating when the standard deviation between donors was above 5%. A statistical classification framework was built for diagnosing cytomegalovirus status from the catalog of TCR beta chain sequences. A later analysis assigned V and J genes by comparing TCR nucleotide sequences with IMGT/GENE-DB human TR gene sequences. In a later analysis, CDR3 sequences and most-parsimonious VDJ recombination scenarios were assigned using the TCRdist pipeline. In a later analysis, every TCR beta chain was defined by the combination of its CDR3 amino acid sequence and its V-gene family, and reads without a unique V-gene family were dropped. A later analysis removed 592 highly shared, low-generation-probability nucleotide sequences to deal with suspected cross-contamination and a sequencing artifact. A later analysis calculated a clonal expansion index for each public chain from normalized within-repertoire ranks of inferred template counts. In a later analysis, generation probabilities were computed with a VDJ recombination model fitted to out-of-frame rearrangements, and the resulting probabilities were checked against IGoR. A later analysis scored TCR-TCR, TCR-HLA and TCR-CMV co-occurrence with hypergeometric tests, applying a repertoire-size bias correction to TCR pairs. False discovery rates were estimated in a later analysis by permuting HLA or CMV assignments 20 times. In a later analysis, co-occurring TCRs were grouped using DBSCAN, and TCRdist sequence similarity was added for clustering within HLA-allele-positive subsets. For co-occurrence clustering, repertoires with fewer than 30,000 or more than 120,000 public chains were excluded, along with five repertoires with anomalous nucleotide sharing. The table was pulled from immuneACCESS by TCRdb, which kept in-frame rearrangements only. Such tables lose some clones; where checked, under half of the loss comes from unresolved V genes, and the rest has no known cause. V, J and clone size reflect that table, while D and trimming were determined from the DNA. In all, the sample holds some 160,000 clones, and roughly a tenth of those were seen once. The top ten clones comprise 1.8% of the sample.

Deletion took 3 bases off V and 6 bases off J, with a span of 15 bases between the germline ends. The germline V gene yields MDHEN for CDR1 and SYDVKM for CDR2. Taken from cysteine to phenylalanine, the CDR3 has 15 residues. Just the 45-base CDR3 DNA is kept, in frame starting at base 1. Results and caveats for the whole study, not just this receptor: Specific HLA alleles were associated with over 15,000 TCR beta sequences at a false discovery rate of 0.05 in a later analysis. Cytomegalovirus status was reported to be diagnosed by the classifier with high specificity and sensitivity in both the original and validation cohorts. V-gene and J-gene trimming of TCR beta chains was associated with a missense DCLRE1C variant in a later genetic analysis, and the association was replicated in an independent cohort. The presence/absence analyses assumed that sequencing depth was roughly uniform across donors, and that assumption may not be true. The authors suggested that the approach could potentially be extended to other disease states and immunological phenotypes. In a later analysis, most CMV-associated TCR beta chains were found to appear HLA-restricted, with HLA associations seemingly driven largely by CMV exposure. Because counts were too low, roughly 17 rarely observed V segments, including chromosome 9 orphons, were left out of the earlier analysis of a few hundred of the donors. Several of the top co-occurrence clusters appeared to be linked to parvovirus B19, influenza, CMV and Epstein-Barr virus, according to a later analysis. In a later analysis, HLA-associated TCR beta chains were found to be more clonally expanded and to have lower generation probabilities than equally common non-associated chains. A further reported finding was that TCR beta sequences accurately predicted the HLA-A and HLA-B alleles for most subjects in the first cohort. According to a later analysis, TCR association rates differed among HLA loci, with DRB1 alleles showing the most associated TCRs and HLA-C alleles showing the fewest. Linkage disequilibrium might explain the correlated functional status among segregating V segments, but an unknown experimental factor could not be excluded. For the cohort, immune exposure information was limited to CMV serostatus. The sequencing pipeline was judged likely to have produced a cluster of highly shared sequence variants as a technical artifact. In the study, 150 to 200 TCR beta chains were listed as associated with cytomegalovirus. While some public TCRs were present in many individuals, most TCR sequences turned up only very rarely across donors. In a later genetic analysis, fewer N-insertions in productive TCRs were reported among donors in an Asian-associated ancestry cluster than the roughly 700-donor mean. The 87-base-pair reads could not distinguish some IMGT-functional V segments, including TRBV6-2 and TRBV6-3, so those segments were excluded. In this cohort, only TCR beta chains were sequenced, and detectable features were limited by the absence of alpha or paired-chain data. Because HLA typing was missing for some donors at each locus, association tests included only the typed subset. In vitro tests confirmed that a few of the cytomegalovirus-associated TCR beta chains recognize cytomegalovirus antigens. An earlier analysis of several hundred of the donors showed that most TCR beta V segments appeared in productive rearrangements either about 87% or about 30% of the time, which broadly matched IMGT annotations. Assigning TCR associations to individual alleles was difficult when HLA alleles, especially DR and DQ, strongly co-occurred.

Rearrangement joined TRBV28 to TRBJ1-5; the D gene is perhaps TRBD1, on 5 matching bases. This clonotype originated in a male donor in good health and CMV-seronegative. Sample: PBMCs. The nucleotide sequence is given as TGTGCCAGCAGTTTGATGCAGGGTATGGTTCAGCCCCAGCATTTT. Its coded protein is CASSLMQGMVQPQHF. Here the CDR3 is joined to the reference TRBV28 and TRBJ1-5 genes, and the full variable domain is: DVKVTQSSRYLVKRTGEKVFLECVQDMDHENMFWYRQDPGLGLRLIYFSYDVKMKEKGDIPEGYSVSREKKERFSLILESASTNQTSMYLCASSLMQGMVQPQHFGDGTRLSIL.